This T cell receptor beta chain was documented in a study of T cells in Graves' hyperthyroidism and ophthalmopathy. This clonotype showed up many times. The antigen remains unidentified. Study-wide results and limits: Expanded thyroid clonotypes (above 0.001) were mostly also found in blood.

This CDR3 comprises 14 residues. Trimming cost V 3 bases and J 4 bases, with 11 bases left between them. Looked up from germline, CDR1 is SGDLS and CDR2 is YYNGEE. Template material for amplifying TCR beta CDR3 regions consisted of RNA transcripts. Using the HTBI primer set, a first-round RT-PCR was run on the TCR CDR3. TCRdb recomputed calls from the multiplex PCR reads with MiXCR, one row per CDR3 protein. In the table there are about 550,000 distinct CDR3 sequences, less than 25% of which are singletons. The receptor comes from a young man with Graves' hyperthyroidism. V is TRBV9 and J is TRBJ1-3; D is undetermined. The specimen sequenced was blood. CDR3 loop: CASSAFGPGNTIYF. CDR3 bases: TGTGCCAGCAGCGCCTTTGGGCCCGGAAACACCATATATTTT.